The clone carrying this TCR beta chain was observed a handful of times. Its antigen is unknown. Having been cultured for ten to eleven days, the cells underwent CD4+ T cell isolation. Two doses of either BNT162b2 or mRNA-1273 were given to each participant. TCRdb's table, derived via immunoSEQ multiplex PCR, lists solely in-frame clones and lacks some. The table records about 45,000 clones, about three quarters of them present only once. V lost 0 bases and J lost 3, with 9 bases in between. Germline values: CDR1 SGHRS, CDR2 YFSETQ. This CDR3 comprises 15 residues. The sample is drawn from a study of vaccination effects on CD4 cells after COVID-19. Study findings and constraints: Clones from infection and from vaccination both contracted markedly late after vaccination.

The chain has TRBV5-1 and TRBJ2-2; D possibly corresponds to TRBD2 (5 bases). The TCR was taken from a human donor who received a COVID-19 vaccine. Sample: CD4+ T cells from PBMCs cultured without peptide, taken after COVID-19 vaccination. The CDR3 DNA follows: TGCGCCAGCAGCTTGGGAGGCGGGTACACCGGGGAGCTGTTTTTT. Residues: CASSLGGGYTGELFF.